The rows below give T cell receptor beta chains drawn from one sample of a study of T cell repertoires in cytomegalovirus infection. TCRdb reprocessed the reads with MiXCR, giving one entry per CDR3 protein. The sample yields some 320,000 distinct CDR3 sequences, 8% to 10% seen once. Sequenced: PBMCs. The receptor source for this set is a human donor in good health (CMV status not recorded). Some clones in this sample may be carry-over from other donors' samples. Both conserved end residues are part of each CDR3. A D gene is named only where the DNA matches it firmly. The listing skips clone size in some rows; elsewhere it reads once, few, many or a size class.

TRBV7-9	many	TRBJ1-5	-	CASSAQGNQPQHF	TGTGCCAGCAGCGCACAAGGGAATCAGCCCCAGCATTTT
TRBV27	many	TRBJ2-5	TRBD2	CASSPGLAVYQETQYF	TGTGCCAGCAGTCCTGGACTAGCGGTCTACCAAGAGACCCAGTACTTC
TRBV18	many	TRBJ2-7	-	CASSPGQGTREQYF	TGTGCCAGCTCACCAGGGCAGGGGACCCGCGAGCAGTACTTC
TRBV12-3/TRBV12-4	many	TRBJ1-2	-	CASSLERVRSYTF	TGTGCCAGCAGTTTAGAGCGGGTGAGGAGCTACACCTTC
TRBV7-9	-	TRBJ1-5	-	CASTQGSNQPQHF	TGTGCCAGCACCCAGGGAAGCAATCAGCCCCAGCATTTT
TRBV24-1	-	TRBJ1-3	-	CATSDSDKGSGNTIYF	TGTGCCACCAGTGATTCGGATAAGGGGTCTGGAAACACCATATATTTT
TRBV27	few	TRBJ2-1	-	CASSEGGKGYNEQFF	TGTGCCAGCAGCGAAGGCGGGAAAGGGTACAATGAGCAGTTCTTC
TRBV28	-	TRBJ2-3	TRBD2	CASSSSGGGGSTDTQYF	TGTGCCAGCAGTTCTAGCGGGGGGGGGGGATCCACAGATACGCAGTATTTT
TRBV20-1	many	TRBJ2-5	-	CSATLSRGRGTQYF	TGCAGTGCTACCCTCAGCAGGGGAAGGGGGACCCAGTACTTC
TRBV7-8	many	TRBJ1-2	TRBD1	CASSGTGANYGYTF	TGTGCCAGCAGCGGGACAGGTGCTAACTATGGCTACACCTTC
TRBV7-2	many	TRBJ2-1	-	CASSLATGSYNEQFF	TGTGCCAGCAGCTTAGCGACAGGATCCTACAATGAGCAGTTCTTC
TRBV7-3	-	TRBJ2-1	-	CASSLTSVNEQFF	TGTGCCAGCAGCTTAACTAGCGTCAATGAGCAGTTCTTC
TRBV6-6	-	TRBJ2-1	-	CASSLTGIYNEQFF	TGTGCCAGCAGTTTGACGGGAATATACAATGAGCAGTTCTTC